This is a list of T cell receptor beta chains from one sample in a study of T cell responses to AZD1222 COVID-19 vaccine. This table comes from immunoSEQ multiplex PCR, and its TCRdb copy is limited to in-frame clones, with some not included. This table holds over 50,000 clones, around 84% found once. The sequenced sample was peripheral blood, obtained on day 0 of AZD1222 vaccination. Receptor source: an adult in good health. Both conserved end residues are part of each CDR3.

v_call	j_call	cdr3_aa
TRBV11-2	TRBJ2-3	CASSSRIPADTQYF
TRBV7-8	TRBJ2-7	CASSPRNEQYF
TRBV7-3	TRBJ2-5	CASSLPGGETQYF
TRBV23-1	TRBJ1-2	CASSQSRGLANYGYTF
TRBV18	TRBJ1-2	CASHLGANSNYGYTF
TRBV11-3	TRBJ2-7	CASSLDNTGGDEQYF
TRBV11-1	TRBJ2-2	CASSLAQGKAGELFF
TRBV2	TRBJ2-1	CAGGSDNEQFF
TRBV6-5	TRBJ1-1	CASSYSTRGAEAFF
TRBV4-1	TRBJ1-1	CASRNPSGTEGTEAFF
TRBV11-2	TRBJ1-3	CASSLSTGNTIYF
TRBV3-1/TRBV3-2	TRBJ2-2	CASRISGRAGTGELFF
TRBV5-1	TRBJ2-5	CASSLVLAGVETQYF
TRBV27	TRBJ1-5	CASSREGGNQPQHF
TRBV5-1	TRBJ2-3	CASSLNGRTADTQYF
TRBV30	TRBJ2-7	CAWSVLETASSYEQYF
TRBV19	TRBJ1-5	CASSNGGQEQPQHF
TRBV12-5	TRBJ1-2	CASGGGRTGRNYGYTF